One sample yielded the 27 T cell receptor beta chains listed below, sequenced in a study of blood T cell repertoires in COVID-19. Using immunoSEQ multiplex PCR, the repertoire was profiled, and TCRdb retains in-frame clones only, with some absent. The sample holds over 200,000 clones, under 90% seen once. The material sequenced was peripheral blood. These receptors originate from a woman older than 75 with active or convalescent COVID-19.

The chain has TRBV10-1 and TRBJ2-5, with a tentative D call TRBD1 (6 bases). The CDR3 is made up of 15 amino acids. CDR1 and CDR2 (germline): WNHNN, SYGVQD (reference sequence). Trimming removed 0 bases from V and 4 bases from J, with 12 bases in between. Written as DNA, the CDR3 is TGCGCCAGCAGTGAGTCGAGGGGGAGATTAGAGACCCAGTACTTC. Protein: CASSESRGRLETQYF.

The V call is TRBV23-1, the J call TRBJ2-7; maybe TRBD2 (6 bases). TRBV23-1 is reported as an ORF; its role is uncertain. V was pared by 6 bases and J by 0 bases, with 15 bases between. The CDR3 has 15 amino acids. CDR3 amino acids: CASSPEWRDSYEQYF. The DNA for the CDR3 is TGCGCCAGCAGCCCTGAGTGGCGGGACTCCTACGAGCAGTACTTC.

The V call is TRBV5-1, the J call TRBJ1-2, with 10 bases matching TRBD1. The CDR3 extends over 15 amino acids. The germline gives CDR1 SGHRS, CDR2 YFSETQ. Germline trimming cut 0 bases from V and 8 bases from J; bases unmatched to any gene: 7. The CDR3 DNA follows: TGCGCCAGCAGCTTGGTGGTCGGGACAGGGGAGGGCTACACCTTC. Encoded protein: CASSLVVGTGEGYTF. Variable domain in full (rest from reference TRBV5-1 and TRBJ1-2): KAGVTQTPRYLIKTRGQQVTLSCSPISGHRSVSWYQQTPGQGLQFLFEYFSETQRNKGNFPGRFSGRQFSNSRSEMNVSTLELGDSALYLCASSLVVGTGEGYTFGSGTRLTVV.

This sequence joins TRBV5-5 and TRBJ2-4; 8 bases match TRBD1. V lost 4 bases to trimming and J lost 6 bases; unmatched junction nucleotides: 9. Germline V gene data show CDR1 as SGHKS and CDR2 as YYEKEE (reference sequence). The CDR3 runs 15 residues. The CDR3 DNA is TGTGCCAGCAGCCTACAGGGGGGATTGGGAAACATTCAGTACTTC. Protein product: CASSLQGGLGNIQYF.

This chain joins TRBV9 and TRBJ1-2; weak D call: TRBD1 (6 bases). The CDR3 extends over 15 amino acids. V was trimmed by 0 bases and J by 8 bases, leaving 17 bases between them. CDR1 SGDLS and CDR2 YYNGEE come from the germline V gene. The CDR3 DNA reads as TGTGCCAGCAGCGTAGGGCCCCCTCGGGGGGCCGGCTACACCTTC. This encodes CASSVGPPRGAGYTF.

V and J are TRBV2 and TRBJ2-2; TRBD2 matches 13 bases. V lost 6 bases to trimming and J lost 5 bases; unmatched junction nucleotides: 6. The length of the CDR3 is 16 residues. Germline CDR1 is SNHLY and CDR2 is FYNNEI. CDR3 amino acids: CASSGWGLAGTGELFF. CDR3 in DNA: TGTGCCAGCAGCGGGTGGGGACTAGCGGGAACCGGGGAGCTGTTTTTT.

The chain is built from TRBV5-5 and TRBJ2-5; tentatively, D is TRBD2 (6 bases). This CDR3 spans 14 amino acids. Germline V gives CDR1 SGHKS, CDR2 YYEKEE (reference sequence). V was pared by 4 bases and J by 4 bases, with 14 bases between. CDR3 in DNA: TGTGCCAGCAGCCCCGGAGGGAGGTCAGAGACCCAGTACTTC. Residues: CASSPGGRSETQYF.

V is TRBV10-3 and J is TRBJ1-5; TRBD1 aligns across 8 bases. The V and J ends lost 0 bases and 7 bases, in that order; junction bases with no gene match: 5. Germline CDR1 reads ENHRY; CDR2 reads SYGVKD. CDR3 length equals 15 residues. The CDR3 DNA reads TGTGCCATCAGTGAGTCTGAGACAGGGGTCCAGCCCCAGCATTTT. Translated: CAISESETGVQPQHF.

The chain uses TRBV6-6 and TRBJ1-3; possible D gene TRBD1, 5 bases. This CDR3 region has 16 residues. The germline gives CDR1 MNHNY, CDR2 SVGAGI (reference sequence). The V end was cut by 4 bases, the J end by 3 bases, with 16 bases between. The CDR3 is CASSSRRGNFGNTIYF. For the CDR3, the DNA is TGTGCCAGCAGTTCCCGTCGGGGGAATTTTGGAAACACCATATATTTT.

This chain links TRBV6-2 or TRBV6-3 with TRBJ1-1, with TRBD1 as a possible D gene (5 bases). There are 13 residues in the CDR3. With 2 bases removed from V and 7 bases from J, the gap between germline ends came to 11 bases. Germline-derived CDR1 and CDR2 are MNHEY and SVGEGT. CDR3 sequence: CASSYVGGSEAFF. Written as DNA, the CDR3 is TGTGCCAGCAGTTACGTGGGGGGAAGTGAAGCTTTCTTT.

The rearrangement uses TRBV7-3 and TRBJ2-3; D gene unclear. The length of the CDR3 is 13 residues. Germline V lookup: CDR1 SGHTA, CDR2 FQGTGA. V lost 5 bases and J lost 8, with 14 bases in between. The CDR3 reads CASSPPGSGTQYF. The CDR3 bases are TGTGCCAGCAGCCCCCCCGGGTCCGGTACGCAGTATTTT.

This chain connects TRBV11-3 to TRBJ1-6; D unresolved. The ends were cut back, 1 base at V and 6 bases at J, with 7 bases in the middle. This CDR3 has 14 amino acids. CDR1 SGHNT and CDR2 YENEEA come from the germline V gene. CDR3 sequence: CASSLGGSNSPLHF. DNA of the CDR3: TGTGCCAGCAGCTTAGGAGGGAGTAATTCACCCCTCCACTTT. The full variable domain, rest sourced from reference TRBV11-3 and TRBJ1-6, is EAGVVQSPRYKIIEKKQPVAFWCNPISGHNTLYWYLQNLGQGPELLIRYENEEAVDDSQLPKDRFSAERLKGVDSTLKIQPAELGDSAVYLCASSLGGSNSPLHFGNGTRLTVT.

V gene TRBV27 combines with J gene TRBJ1-2; TRBD1 aligns across 8 bases. This CDR3 has 14 residues. CDR1 is MNHEY and CDR2 is SMNVEV in the germline V gene (reference sequence). With 8 bases clipped from V and 2 bases from J, the junction kept 7 bases outside the gene matches. The CDR3 nucleotides read TGTGCCAGCGGCCGACAGGGGTCGAACTATGGCTACACCTTC. Amino acid sequence: CASGRQGSNYGYTF.

On this clone: At one of its ends the junction is not consistent with the germline gene, which may arise from a read error. The same CDR3 arises from other DNA sequences in this sample as well. The gene calls are TRBV7-7 and TRBJ2-5, with TRBD1 matching over 9 bases. The germline V gene has CDR1 SSHAT and CDR2 FNYEAQ (reference sequence). CDR3 size: 13 residues. The CDR3 region has the DNA TGTGCTAGCAGCTTAGACAGGGGGGAGACCCAGTACTTC. This translates into CASSLDRGETQYF.

This clone was found once. This rearrangement joins TRBV20-1 to TRBJ1-2; D is undetermined. The CDR3 has 11 amino acids. V was trimmed by 3 bases and J by 3 bases, leaving 5 bases between them. In germline, CDR1 is DFQATT, CDR2 SNEGSKA (reference sequence). The DNA for the CDR3 is TGCAGTGCTAGTCCAGACTATGGCTACACCTTC. Translation: CSASPDYGYTF.

This clone was seen a single time. J is TRBJ2-3 and V is TRBV5-1; perhaps TRBD2 as D (5 bases). CDR3 length equals 17 residues. Germline CDR1 and CDR2: SGHRS and YFSETQ. The V gene lost 2 bases and the J gene lost 0 bases, with 16 bases spanning the gap. The CDR3 DNA reads as TGCGCCAGCAGCTTAAATTGGCGGACTGCTAGCACAGATACGCAGTATTTT. Amino acids: CASSLNWRTASTDTQYF.

This clone was observed once. This sequence joins TRBV7-8 and TRBJ2-7; possibly TRBD2 for D (6 bases). This CDR3 spans 14 amino acids. The germline V gene encodes CDR1 SGHVS and CDR2 FQNEAQ. Trimming stripped 5 bases from V and 1 base from J, with 12 bases between. The CDR3 sequence: CASSIAGHSYEQYF. In DNA form, the CDR3 reads TGTGCCAGCAGCATCGCGGGGCATTCCTACGAGCAGTACTTC.

This chain links TRBV19 with TRBJ2-2; no firm D call. The V gene lost 4 bases and the J gene lost 0 bases, with 9 bases spanning the gap. This CDR3 spans 15 amino acids. Looked up from germline, CDR1 is LNHDA and CDR2 is SQIVND (reference sequence). The DNA of the CDR3 is TGTGCCAGTAGTACACAGTTGACGAACACCGGGGAGCTGTTTTTT. It is translated as CASSTQLTNTGELFF.

The chain has TRBV20-1 and TRBJ2-5; the match to TRBD2 covers 13 bases. Germline loops: CDR1 DFQATT, CDR2 SNEGSKA (reference sequence). V trimming: 3 bases; J trimming: 5 bases; junction bases outside the gene matches: 3. The CDR3 consists of 14 residues. CDR3 amino acids: CSASTSGRGETQYF. The CDR3 DNA reads as TGCAGTGCTAGTACTAGCGGGAGGGGTGAGACCCAGTACTTC.

This chain links TRBV10-3 with TRBJ2-7; 10 bases fit TRBD1. The V gene's germline CDR1 is ENHRY and CDR2 SYGVKD. CDR3 length equals 17 residues. With V trimmed by 2 bases and J by 0 bases, 7 bases remained unmatched. The CDR3 nucleotides are TGTGCCATCAGTGAGCCCGGACAGGGGGTGAGCTCCTACGAGCAGTACTTC. It encodes CAISEPGQGVSSYEQYF.

This clone has only one observation. CDR3 nucleotide sequence: TGTGCCAGCAGCCTTGACCCCAGGGGGTCCTACAATGAGCAGTTCTTC. Its protein is CASSLDPRGSYNEQFF. The rearrangement uses TRBV9 and TRBJ2-1; 7 nucleotides align to TRBD1. Per germline, CDR1 SGDLS and CDR2 YYNGEE. The CDR3 has 16 residues. Trimming took 4 bases from V and 1 from J; bases not matched to a gene: 8.

V usage is TRBV30 and J usage is TRBJ1-4; 7 bases align to TRBD1. Germline assignment: CDR1 GTSNPN and CDR2 SVGIG (reference sequence). CDR3 length: 16 amino acids. J lost 0 bases, V lost 2 bases, and 6 bases had no gene match. The DNA of the CDR3 is TGTGCCTGGAGTCTACCGGGACAGACAACTAATGAAAAACTGTTTTTT. Its translation: CAWSLPGQTTNEKLFF.

The rearrangement uses TRBV19 and TRBJ2-1; TRBD2 aligns across 7 bases. The CDR3 extends over 15 amino acids. The ends lost 3 bases at V and 3 bases at J; junction bases unmatched: 5. Germline assignment: CDR1 LNHDA and CDR2 SQIVND (reference sequence). The CDR3 is CASSIGAGFYNEQFF. CDR3 bases: TGTGCCAGTAGTATCGGAGCGGGGTTCTACAATGAGCAGTTCTTC.

This chain links TRBV11-1 with TRBJ1-3; D is undetermined. The V and J ends lost 8 bases and 3 bases respectively, with 8 bases between them. The CDR3 is 12 residues long. Germline V gene sequence: CDR1 SGHAT, CDR2 FQDESV (reference sequence). The CDR3 loop is CASQAIGNTIYF. CDR3 nucleotide sequence: TGTGCCAGCCAGGCCATTGGAAACACCATATATTTT.

The V and J genes are TRBV29-1 and TRBJ1-4, with 8 positions matching TRBD1. The CDR3 is 14 amino acids. V lost 2 bases, J lost 7 bases, and 6 bases stayed unmatched. Germline CDR1 is SQVTM and CDR2 is ANQGSEA. The CDR3 bases are TGCAGCGTTGAAATCAGGGGGCGAGTTGAAAAACTGTTTTTT. Its protein is CSVEIRGRVEKLFF.

The chain couples TRBV6-2 or TRBV6-3 to TRBJ1-6, with 7 nucleotides matching TRBD1. Trimming took 5 bases from V and 4 from J; bases not matched to a gene: 8. CDR1 is MNHEY and CDR2 is SVGEGT in the germline V gene. The CDR3 runs 16 residues. DNA of the CDR3: TGTGCCAGCAGTCGACAGGGTGCGGCTTATAATTCACCCCTCCACTTT. Translated: CASSRQGAAYNSPLHF.

The chain couples TRBV5-1 to TRBJ2-5; 9 positions match TRBD2. CDR3 length: 15 amino acids. Germline V gene sequence: CDR1 SGHRS, CDR2 YFSETQ. The trim removed 1 base at V and 2 bases at J, leaving 3 bases unmatched. This chain's CDR3 is CASSLLAGSQETQYF. The CDR3 region has the DNA TGCGCCAGCAGCTTGCTAGCGGGGTCACAAGAGACCCAGTACTTC. Full variable domain (remainder filled in from reference TRBV5-1 and TRBJ2-5): KAGVTQTPRYLIKTRGQQVTLSCSPISGHRSVSWYQQTPGQGLQFLFEYFSETQRNKGNFPGRFSGRQFSNSRSEMNVSTLELGDSALYLCASSLLAGSQETQYFGPGTRLLVL.